These 31 T cell receptor beta chains originate from one sample sequenced in a study of blood T cell repertoires in COVID-19. The protocol was immunoSEQ multiplex PCR, while the TCRdb copy is restricted to in-frame clones and leaves out a portion. This table has 200,000 to 250,000 clones, roughly 80% appearing once. Source material: peripheral blood. The receptors originated from a woman older than 75 with COVID-19, enrolled during active disease.

The chain combines TRBV14 with TRBJ1-1; maybe TRBD1 (5 bases). Trimming took 2 bases from V and 6 from J, leaving 34 bases between them. CDR3 size: 21 residues. The germline gives CDR1 SGHDN, CDR2 FVKESK. The CDR3 DNA sequence: TGTGCCAGCAGCCAAACCCCAGGGACGGGGGGGTCGGGAAAAACCCTGCCTGAAGCTTTCTTT. Protein sequence: CASSQTPGTGGSGKTLPEAFF.

In its sample, this clone is medium-sized. V gene TRBV7-8 combines with J gene TRBJ2-1, with D perhaps TRBD2 (6 bases). The CDR3 totals 16 residues. Trimming took off 1 base at V and 8 bases at J, with 18 bases between the two ends. Germline CDR1 and CDR2: SGHVS and FQNEAQ. The CDR3 region is CASSLVVGGFYHEQFF. The CDR3 region has the DNA TGTGCCAGCAGCTTAGTAGTGGGGGGATTTTACCATGAGCAGTTCTTC.

This chain joins TRBV6-1 and TRBJ1-5, with 9 nucleotides matching TRBD1. Germline V gene sequence: CDR1 MNHNS, CDR2 SASEGT. Trimming at V came to 0 bases and at J to 10 bases, leaving 4 bases not matched to a gene. CDR3 size: 14 residues. DNA of the CDR3: TGTGCCAGCAGTGAAGCTCGACAGGGGGGACCCCAGCATTTT. This gives the protein CASSEARQGGPQHF.

V is TRBV5-1 and J is TRBJ2-1, with 8 bases that match TRBD2. J gave up 5 bases and V 4 bases, and 11 bases lay outside the gene matches. The CDR3 runs to 16 residues. Germline-derived CDR1 and CDR2 are SGHRS and YFSETQ. The CDR3 here is CASSLAASGRNNEQFF. The CDR3 DNA sequence: TGCGCCAGCAGCCTCGCCGCCAGCGGGAGAAACAATGAGCAGTTCTTC.

This clone was picked up one time. This chain joins TRBV7-2 and TRBJ1-5, with unresolved D. Trimming removed 1 base at V and 2 bases at J, with 9 bases between. Germline-derived CDR1 and CDR2 are SGHTA and FQGNSA. The CDR3 sequence is 15 residues long. CDR3 in DNA: TGTGCCAGCAGCTTAGTTAATTCGGGCAATCAGCCCCAGCATTTT. Encoded protein: CASSLVNSGNQPQHF.

V usage is TRBV4-3 and J usage is TRBJ2-7, with TRBD2 as a possible D gene (6 bases). This CDR3 comprises 16 residues. CDR1 LGHNA and CDR2 YSLEER come from the germline V gene. V gave up 1 base and J gave up 4 bases, with 17 bases separating them. The CDR3 nucleotides read TGCGCCAGCAGCCAAGGGCGGGACCCCCTAGTGTACGAGCAGTACTTC. It is translated as CASSQGRDPLVYEQYF.

This chain connects TRBV30 to TRBJ2-7; 7 positions match TRBD1. The germline V gene has CDR1 GTSNPN and CDR2 SVGIG (reference sequence). The J segment lost 2 bases and the V segment lost 4 bases, leaving 8 bases of the junction unmatched. The length of the CDR3 is 14 residues. CDR3 sequence: CAWTLDRAPYEQYF. In DNA form, the CDR3 reads TGTGCCTGGACCCTCGACAGGGCCCCCTACGAGCAGTACTTC.

In its sample, this clone was seen a few times. The chain links TRBV6-2 or TRBV6-3 to TRBJ1-5; weak D call: TRBD1 (6 bases). Germline lookup yields CDR1 MNHEY and CDR2 SVGEGT. The CDR3 totals 18 residues. Trimming shortened V by 5 bases and J by 2 bases, and 22 bases separated the two germline ends. CDR3 loop: CASSLRPKGGLGNQPQHF. The DNA of the CDR3 is TGTGCCAGCAGTCTGAGACCAAAAGGGGGTCTGGGCAATCAGCCCCAGCATTTT.

The V call is TRBV27, the J call TRBJ2-1; 12 positions agree with TRBD2. J was trimmed by 0 bases and V by 5 bases; bases with no gene match: 11. CDR1 and CDR2 from the germline V gene are MNHEY and SMNVEV (reference sequence). This CDR3 is built from 19 residues. The CDR3 DNA is TGTGCCAGCAGTCCCACTTTGGGACTAGCGGGCAGCTCCTACAATGAGCAGTTCTTC. Its translation: CASSPTLGLAGSSYNEQFF.

The CDR3 loop reads CASSPYEGVGQPQHF. CDR3 in DNA: TGTGCCAGCTCACCATACGAGGGTGTGGGCCAGCCCCAGCATTTT. This sequence joins TRBV18 and TRBJ1-5, with unresolved D. CDR1 KGHSH and CDR2 LQKENI come from the germline V gene. Trimming left V 2 bases short and J 7 bases short, with 15 bases between. The CDR3 contains 15 residues. The full variable domain, rest sourced from reference TRBV18 and TRBJ1-5, is NAGVMQNPRHLVRRRGQEARLRCSPMKGHSHVYWYRQLPEEGLKFMVYLQKENIIDESGMPKERFSAEFPKEGPSILRIQQVVRGDSAAYFCASSPYEGVGQPQHFGDGTRLSIL.

The chain recombines TRBV5-1 with TRBJ1-1, with a weak D call TRBD1 (6 bases). This CDR3 has 17 amino acids. V lost 6 bases, J lost 5 bases, and 26 bases lay in between. Germline CDR1 and CDR2: SGHRS and YFSETQ. In DNA, the CDR3 is TGCGCCAGCACCCCTACCGGGCGGGGGGCGTTCAGAACTGAAGCTTTCTTT. Translation: CASTPTGRGAFRTEAFF.

This clone was recorded once. For the CDR3, the DNA is TGCGCCAGCAGCCCCCGGGGAGCTACCTACGAGCAGTACTTC. Protein product: CASSPRGATYEQYF. The chain couples TRBV5-1 to TRBJ2-7; TRBD2 is a possible D gene (5 bases). V was shortened by 4 bases and J by 2 bases, with 13 bases between the two germline ends. This CDR3 spans 14 amino acids. Germline loops: CDR1 SGHRS, CDR2 YFSETQ.

V is TRBV5-6 and J is TRBJ2-7, with D maybe TRBD2 (6 bases). Germline CDR1 reads SGHDT; CDR2 reads YYEEEE. The CDR3 runs 16 residues. V was cut by 0 bases and J by 3 bases, with 16 bases left in between. For the CDR3, the DNA is TGTGCCAGCAGCTTGGCTGGCGGGAAACCTTTCTACGAGCAGTACTTC. It codes for CASSLAGGKPFYEQYF.

The rearrangement joins TRBV4-3 to TRBJ2-3, with 9 bases identical to TRBD2. The CDR3 runs 16 residues. V was clipped by 1 base and J by 6 bases; unmatched bases: 8. The germline V gene has CDR1 LGHNA and CDR2 YSLEER. CDR3: CASSQGVSGSKDTQYF. The CDR3 DNA reads TGCGCCAGCAGCCAAGGGGTTAGCGGGAGTAAGGATACGCAGTATTTT.

The chain is built from TRBV28 and TRBJ1-5; the match to TRBD1 covers 9 bases. In germline, CDR1 is MDHEN, CDR2 SYDVKM. The CDR3 totals 15 residues. V lost 6 bases, J lost 2 bases, and 5 bases stayed unmatched. Written as DNA, the CDR3 is TGTGCCAGCAGGTTAAGGACAGGGGGCAATCAGCCCCAGCATTTT. Translated, it gives CASRLRTGGNQPQHF.

The V call is TRBV15, the J call TRBJ1-2; weak D call: TRBD1 (5 bases). Germline-derived CDR1 and CDR2 are LNHNV and YYDKDF (reference sequence). Trimming took off 1 base at V and 8 bases at J, with 17 bases between the two ends. The CDR3 runs 15 residues. The CDR3 sequence is CATSRVRTPQGGYTF. CDR3 nucleotides: TGTGCCACCAGCAGAGTGAGGACACCCCAAGGCGGCTACACCTTC.

On this clone itself: The identical CDR3 is also encoded by other nucleotide sequences in the sample. This sequence joins TRBV18 and TRBJ1-1; D may be TRBD1 (6 bases). Trimming removed 6 bases at V and 2 bases at J, with 10 bases between. Per germline, CDR1 KGHSH and CDR2 LQKENI. The CDR3 covers 13 residues. CDR3 sequence (DNA): TGTGCCAGCTCCCGGACAGCCAACACTGAAGCTTTCTTT. Amino acid sequence: CASSRTANTEAFF.

CDR3 DNA sequence: TGTGCCAGCTCACCCGGTAGCACCGAGCAGTACTTC. Its protein is CASSPGSTEQYF. The chain has TRBV18 and TRBJ2-7; no clear D gene. Germline V gene lookup returns CDR1 KGHSH and CDR2 LQKENI. V was shortened by 3 bases and J by 6 bases, with 9 bases between the two germline ends. This CDR3 is 12 amino acids long.

CDR3 in DNA: TGTGCCAGCAGTGTTCATCCCCTTGAGGTAGGGGGACCCCAGCATTTT. Translating it yields CASSVHPLEVGGPQHF. J is TRBJ1-5 and V is TRBV2; TRBD1 is a possible D gene (6 bases). The V gene's germline CDR1 is SNHLY and CDR2 FYNNEI. This CDR3 is built from 16 residues. Trimming pared 4 bases from V and 10 bases from J, leaving 23 bases between.

This clone showed up just once. The V gene is TRBV6-6, the J gene TRBJ2-1, with 12 bases that match TRBD2. CDR1 MNHNY and CDR2 SVGAGI come from the germline V gene (reference sequence). V dropped 0 bases and J dropped 15; count of bases not matched to a gene: 9. The CDR3 length is 15 residues. The CDR3 region is CASSYSLAGGNVMFF. The CDR3 nucleotides read TGTGCCAGCAGTTACTCACTAGCGGGAGGAAACGTCATGTTCTTC.

This chain links TRBV5-1 with TRBJ2-5, with 8 bases matching TRBD2. The V segment lost 1 base and the J segment 5 bases; nucleotides outside the gene matches: 4. The CDR3 sequence is 14 residues long. The V gene's germline CDR1 is SGHRS and CDR2 YFSETQ. For the CDR3, the DNA is TGCGCCAGCAGCTTGTTTAGCGGGATCGAGACCCAGTACTTC. This sequence encodes CASSLFSGIETQYF.

The chain uses TRBV6-5 and TRBJ2-5, with D uncertain. The CDR3 covers 15 residues. Germline CDR1 is MNHEY and CDR2 is SVGAGI. Trimming removed 0 bases from V and 5 bases from J, with 13 bases in between. CDR3 protein: CASSYSPTALETQYF. The CDR3 region has the DNA TGTGCCAGCAGTTACTCCCCGACTGCGCTGGAGACCCAGTACTTC.

The chain's CDR3 is CASSLILGTGGDRNTIYF. The CDR3 nucleotides are TGTGCCAGCAGCCTCATTCTGGGGACAGGGGGCGATCGGAACACCATATATTTT. The chain links TRBV7-8 to TRBJ1-3; 12 bases are a match to TRBD1. Trimming cost V 5 bases and J 7 bases; bases outside gene matches: 15. This CDR3 has 18 amino acids. Germline CDR1 reads SGHVS; CDR2 reads FQNEAQ.

The genes are TRBV15 and TRBJ2-7; 7 bases line up with TRBD1. V dropped 0 bases and J dropped 4; count of bases not matched to a gene: 6. Germline lookup yields CDR1 LNHNV and CDR2 YYDKDF (reference sequence). The length of the CDR3 is 15 residues. CDR3 bases: TGTGCCACCAGCAGAGATGACAGGGATTATTACGAGCAGTACTTC. It encodes CATSRDDRDYYEQYF.

V usage is TRBV10-3 and J usage is TRBJ2-7; D unclear. The CDR3 is 15 residues long. The V end lost 6 bases, the J end lost 0 bases, and 15 bases lay between the germline ends. The germline V gene has CDR1 ENHRY and CDR2 SYGVKD. The CDR3 coding sequence is TGTGCCATCAGCTACAGCACTCTCAGCTCCTACGAGCAGTACTTC. This encodes CAISYSTLSSYEQYF.

The chain uses TRBV23-1 and TRBJ1-2, with TRBD1 identical over 9 bases. TRBV23-1 is known as an ORF, though its function is uncertain. Trimming took 4 bases from V and 2 from J; bases not matched to a gene: 5. CDR3 length: 15 amino acids. The CDR3: CASSRPGQGNYGYTF. DNA of the CDR3: TGCGCCAGCAGTCGCCCGGGACAGGGAAACTATGGCTACACCTTC.

This chain joins TRBV30 and TRBJ2-5, with a tentative D call TRBD2 (6 bases). Germline V gene data show CDR1 as GTSNPN and CDR2 as SVGIG (reference sequence). V was shortened by 1 base and J by 2 bases, with 17 bases between the two germline ends. This CDR3 contains 16 residues. This chain's CDR3 is CAWSGGLSAKQETQYF. CDR3 DNA sequence: TGTGCCTGGAGTGGGGGACTCTCAGCGAAACAAGAGACCCAGTACTTC.

The chain has TRBV7-9 and TRBJ1-5; TRBD1 matches 8 bases. Germline assignment: CDR1 SEHNR and CDR2 FQNEAQ (reference sequence). The CDR3 extends over 15 amino acids. Germline trimming cut 2 bases from V and 6 bases from J; bases unmatched to any gene: 6. The CDR3 bases are TGTGCCAGCAGCTTACAGGGGGCTATAGGTCAGCCCCAGCATTTT. Its protein product is CASSLQGAIGQPQHF. The variable domain in full, completed from reference TRBV7-9 and TRBJ1-5, reads DTGVSQNPRHKITKRGQNVTFRCDPISEHNRLYWYRQTLGQGPEFLTYFQNEAQLEKSRLLSDRFSAERPKGSFSTLEIQRTEQGDSAMYLCASSLQGAIGQPQHFGDGTRLSIL.

J is TRBJ2-7 and V is TRBV28; 13 bases map to TRBD2. Germline V gene data show CDR1 as MDHEN and CDR2 as SYDVKM. The CDR3 extends over 14 amino acids. The junction had 7 bases not matched to a gene; V was cut back by 6 bases and J by 8 bases. The chain's CDR3 is CASSPGLAGAKQYF. In DNA, the CDR3 is TGTGCCAGCAGCCCTGGACTAGCGGGAGCTAAGCAGTACTTC.

The chain recombines TRBV27 with TRBJ1-1, with D hard to call. Germline CDR1 is MNHEY and CDR2 is SMNVEV (reference sequence). V was shortened by 6 bases and J by 0 bases, with 14 bases between the two germline ends. The CDR3 sequence is 15 residues long. CDR3 sequence: CASRPQEGMNTEAFF. CDR3 nucleotide sequence: TGTGCCAGCAGACCCCAGGAGGGAATGAACACTGAAGCTTTCTTT.

The chain couples TRBV30 to TRBJ2-2; TRBD2 matches 9 bases. The length of the CDR3 is 16 residues. Germline loops: CDR1 GTSNPN, CDR2 SVGIG (reference sequence). The J segment lost 7 bases and the V segment lost 2 bases, leaving 11 bases of the junction unmatched. The CDR3 region is CAWSFPRGGAVGELFF. CDR3 in DNA: TGTGCCTGGAGTTTCCCTCGCGGGGGGGCCGTCGGGGAGCTGTTTTTT.